The rows below give T cell receptor beta chains drawn from one sample of a study of shared clonotypes between healthy human individuals. Sequenced by immunoSEQ multiplex PCR; TCRdb stores in-frame clones only, minus some. The sample carries some 2.4 million clones, roughly 93% recorded once. What was sequenced was naive CD4+ T cells from PBMCs. Every receptor here comes from a man between 18 and 29 years old in good health. Some clones in this sample may be carry-over from other donors' samples. Each CDR3 is given with its conserved first and last residue. A D gene is named only where the DNA matches it firmly. A clone size is listed for some rows: how often the clone was seen (once, few, many), or a class if it is expanded.

J | D | V | size | DNA | CDR3
TRBJ1-4 | NA | TRBV9 | few | TGTGCCAGCAGCGGGGGACTTAATGAAAAACTGTTTTTT | CASSGGLNEKLFF
TRBJ1-4 | NA | TRBV19 | NA | TGTGCCAGTATCGGCCCGCCTGAGGAAAAACTGTTTTTT | CASIGPPEEKLFF
TRBJ2-2 | TRBD1 | TRBV11-1 | NA | TGTGCCAGCAGCTTACCGCGGACAGGGTCTTGGACCGGGGAGCTGTTTTTT | CASSLPRTGSWTGELFF
TRBJ2-7 | NA | TRBV5-6 | NA | TGTGCCAGCAGTTTAGGACCGATCGCCTACGAGCAGTACTTC | CASSLGPIAYEQYF
TRBJ2-5 | TRBD2 | TRBV30 | once | TGTGCCGGTCTCGAGGCGGGAGGGCCCGAGACCCAGTACTTC | CAGLEAGGPETQYF
TRBJ2-7 | NA | TRBV5-1 | NA | TGCGCCAGCAGCCCCGGCCTGGCCGGGTACGAGCAGTACTTC | CASSPGLAGYEQYF
TRBJ2-3 | TRBD2 | TRBV7-6 | NA | TGTGCCAGCAGCTTAGTCCAGCGGGGAAGCACAGATACGCAGTATTTT | CASSLVQRGSTDTQYF
TRBJ1-2 | NA | TRBV2 | NA | TGTGCCAGCGGTTTTTTGCAGTGGGGTACCTATGGCTACACCTTC | CASGFLQWGTYGYTF
TRBJ2-1 | TRBD2 | TRBV4-3 | NA | TGCGCCAGCAGACTTTCCGGGACTAGCGGGAGTAATGAGCAGTTCTTC | CASRLSGTSGSNEQFF
TRBJ1-4 | NA | TRBV19 | NA | TGTGCCAGTAACCCAAACGCCGGGGGGCGGACTAATGAAAAACTGTTTTTT | CASNPNAGGRTNEKLFF
TRBJ2-3 | TRBD1 | TRBV5-1 | NA | TGCGCCAGCAGCTTGGCCTCACAGGGGACCGGCGATACGCAGTATTTT | CASSLASQGTGDTQYF
TRBJ2-7 | NA | TRBV5-1 | NA | TGCGCCAGCAGCTTGGGACAGTCCTACGAGCAGTACTTC | CASSLGQSYEQYF
TRBJ1-4 | NA | TRBV5-1 | NA | TGCGCCAGCAGCCTGGCAGTTAACGTTAATGAAAAACTGTTTTTT | CASSLAVNVNEKLFF
TRBJ2-1 | NA | TRBV29-1 | few | TGCAGCGTGAGGACTGGCTACAATGAGCAGTTCTTC | CSVRTGYNEQFF
TRBJ2-7 | NA | TRBV19 | NA | TGTGCCAGTAGTCCGGGGATGGGAGCCTACGAGCAGTACTTC | CASSPGMGAYEQYF
TRBJ1-1 | NA | TRBV5-4 | NA | TGTGCCAGCAGCCCCGGGGGAGGGCCCACTGAAGCTTTCTTT | CASSPGGGPTEAFF
TRBJ2-5 | NA | TRBV9 | NA | TGTGCCAGCAGCGAGGACAGCTGGCGGGAGACCCAGTACTTC | CASSEDSWRETQYF
TRBJ2-2 | TRBD2 | TRBV4-3 | NA | TGCGCCAGCAGCCAAGACAGACTAGCGGGGAACACCGGGGAGCTGTTTTTT | CASSQDRLAGNTGELFF
TRBJ2-3 | NA | TRBV6-5 | once | TGTGCCAGCAGTTACAGGGGCGTCGCGGGCACAGATACGCAGTATTTT | CASSYRGVAGTDTQYF
TRBJ1-1 | NA | TRBV21-1 | NA | TGTGCCAGCAGCACCTGTCGACACAGGGAGGTTGACACTGAAGCTTTCTTT | CASSTCRHREVDTEAFF
TRBJ2-4 | NA | TRBV25-1 | NA | TGTGCCAGCAGTGAAAGGGAACTACTAGCCAAAAACATTCAGTACTTC | CASSERELLAKNIQYF
TRBJ2-5 | TRBD2 | TRBV9 | NA | TGTGCCAGCAGCGTAGTAGCAGCGGGAGCCAAAGAGACCCAGTACTTC | CASSVVAAGAKETQYF
TRBJ1-2 | NA | TRBV28 | NA | TGTGCCAGCAGTTTGCCCACTAACTATGGCTACACCTTC | CASSLPTNYGYTF
TRBJ2-1 | TRBD2 | TRBV13 | few | TGTGCCAGCAGCTACTCTAGCGGGACCGGGCAGTTCTTC | CASSYSSGTGQFF
TRBJ2-3 | TRBD2 | TRBV4-3 | NA | TGCGCCAGCAGCCAAGGGACTAGCGGGAGTGTAGATACGCAGTATTTT | CASSQGTSGSVDTQYF
TRBJ2-1 | NA | TRBV10-1 | NA | TGCGCCAGCAGTGAACGCTACTCCAATGAGCAGTTCTTC | CASSERYSNEQFF
TRBJ2-7 | NA | TRBV4-1 | NA | TGCGCCAGCAGCCAATCGGCGGCATACACCTACGAGCAGTACTTC | CASSQSAAYTYEQYF
TRBJ1-1 | NA | TRBV5-1 | NA | TGCGCCAGCAGCCGGCTATCGGAGAACACTGAAGCTTTCTTT | CASSRLSENTEAFF
TRBJ1-2 | TRBD1 | TRBV10-3 | NA | TGTGCCATCAGTGGCACCGGACAGGGGGTTGGTGGCTACACCTTC | CAISGTGQGVGGYTF
TRBJ2-7 | TRBD1 | TRBV5-4 | NA | TGTGCCAGCAGCTTACCCCCGGGACAGGGGTCCTACGAGCAGTACTTC | CASSLPPGQGSYEQYF
TRBJ1-1 | TRBD1 | TRBV28 | NA | TGTGCCAGCACTTACCCCGGGACAGGGGTAATGAACACTGAAGCTTTCTTT | CASTYPGTGVMNTEAFF
TRBJ2-1 | NA | TRBV6-1 | NA | TGTGCCAGCAGTGCCACCCCTGGGTTCACGTCCTACAATGAGCAGTTCTTC | CASSATPGFTSYNEQFF
TRBJ2-1 | NA | TRBV4-1 | NA | TGCGCCAGCAGCCACCCCGCCAAGGGTGATGAGCAGTTCTTC | CASSHPAKGDEQFF
TRBJ2-1 | NA | TRBV7-3 | NA | TGTGCCAGCAGCTCGGGCGGAGCGGCGAGCTCCTACAATGAGCAGTTCTTC | CASSSGGAASSYNEQFF
TRBJ2-1 | NA | TRBV18 | NA | TGTGCCAGCTCACCACCGTCAGGGGGGAACAATGAGCAGTTCTTC | CASSPPSGGNNEQFF
TRBJ1-1 | NA | TRBV15 | NA | TGTGCCACCAGCAGAGGTCGTAGTCCTACTGAAGCTTTCTTT | CATSRGRSPTEAFF
TRBJ2-1 | TRBD2 | TRBV10-1 | NA | TGCGCCAGCAGTGGACTAGCGGGAGGCCTTTCCTACAATGAGCAGTTCTTC | CASSGLAGGLSYNEQFF
TRBJ1-3 | NA | TRBV19 | NA | TGTGCCAGTAGTATTCGGAGGGGATCTGGAAACACCATATATTTT | CASSIRRGSGNTIYF
TRBJ1-2 | TRBD1 | TRBV2 | NA | TGTGCCAGCAGTCTTACAGGGGAAACTCCTAACTATGGCTACACCTTC | CASSLTGETPNYGYTF
TRBJ2-5 | TRBD2 | TRBV5-1 | NA | TGCGCCAGCAGCTCACTAGCGGCGCAAGAGACCCAGTACTTC | CASSSLAAQETQYF
TRBJ2-7 | NA | TRBV28 | few | TGTGCCAGCAGTTTATCTGGCAGGAGATCCTACGAGCAGTACTTC | CASSLSGRRSYEQYF
TRBJ2-5 | TRBD2 | TRBV5-1 | NA | TGCGCCAGCAGCGGTAGCGGGGAACGAGAGACCCAGTACTTC | CASSGSGERETQYF
TRBJ1-2 | TRBD1 | TRBV28 | NA | TGTGCCAGCAGCGGAACAGGGGAGGGCTATGGCTACACCTTC | CASSGTGEGYGYTF
TRBJ2-1 | NA | TRBV6-1 | NA | TGTGCCAGCAGTGATGAAGGAGGGAGCCGGAATGAGCAGTTCTTC | CASSDEGGSRNEQFF
TRBJ1-1 | NA | TRBV15 | NA | TGTGCCACCAGCCGAGGGCGGGGGCCTGAAGCTTTCTTT | CATSRGRGPEAFF